The clone carrying this T cell receptor (beta chain) has only a few counts. Its antigen is not identified. Unique molecular identifiers were linked by the library to individual cDNA molecules. TCRdb re-derived calls from the RACE reads in MiXCR, one entry per CDR3 protein. The sample contains fewer than 70,000 distinct CDR3 sequences, around 7% of which appear only once. This sample stems from a study of human T cells and chemical hapten exposure. Study-level background: Patients, chiefly female, had alopecia areata, totalis or universalis. Study-wide results and caveats: TCRs above 1 in 1000 frequency did not change with DPC sensitization.

The CDR3 loop spans 16 amino acids. The V end was cut by 3 bases, the J end by 6 bases, with 18 bases between. Time point meaning: pre-sensitization, week 0. Regarding treatment: therapeutic diphenylcyclopropenone sensitization with weekly scalp DPC. Patch tests were applied only after blood draws. The gene calls are TRBV12-3 or TRBV12-4 and TRBJ1-5; perhaps TRBD1 as D (6 bases). Material: whole blood, obtained in connection with sensitization to the hapten diphenylcyclopropenone (DPC). The receptor comes from a young woman with alopecia areata. Some clones in this sample may be carry-over from other donors' samples. For the CDR3, the DNA is TGTGCCAGCAGTTTTTATTGGGGGCGCCTCGGTCAGCCCCAGCATTTT. This codes for CASSFYWGRLGQPQHF.